A single sample gave rise to the 16 T cell receptor beta chains below, sequenced in a study of naive and memory T cell subsets. Both TRBC1 and TRBC2 were covered by a beta constant-region primer of two equimolar oligonucleotides. Ligated cDNA was amplified by four rounds of PCR with nested alpha and beta constant-region primers and SP2. TCRdb reanalysed the UMI-ligation and nested PCR reads using MiXCR and keeps one entry per CDR3 protein. The table shows 80,000 to 95,000 distinct CDR3 sequences, with about 9.9% occurring only once. The sample was naive CD8+ T cells from blood. The receptors originated from a human donor in good health.

The chain combines TRBV5-1 with TRBJ2-7; 9 bases line up with TRBD2. V gave up 2 bases and J gave up 0 bases; unmatched junction bases: 6. The CDR3 covers 16 residues. CDR1 is SGHRS, CDR2 YFSETQ, per germline. The CDR3 DNA is TGCGCCAGCAGCTTACCGACTAGCGGCTCCTCCTACGAGCAGTACTTC. Amino acid sequence: CASSLPTSGSSYEQYF.

This clonotype was counted between two and nine times. The J gene is TRBJ2-5, the V gene TRBV28; no clear D. The CDR3 loop spans 13 amino acids. Germline values: CDR1 MDHEN, CDR2 SYDVKM. Trimming pared 5 bases from V and 1 base from J, leaving 8 bases between. The CDR3: CASSPSSQETQYF. Written as DNA, the CDR3 is TGTGCCAGCAGTCCCTCCAGCCAAGAGACCCAGTACTTC.

This clonotype was seen a handful of times. The chain employs TRBV7-2 and TRBJ2-3, with D perhaps assigned TRBD1 or TRBD2 (5 bases each). Per the germline V gene, CDR1 is SGHTA and CDR2 is FQGNSA. The CDR3 totals 13 residues. The CDR3 sequence is CASGPDSTDTQYF. Written as DNA, the CDR3 is TGTGCATCGGGACCCGATAGCACAGATACGCAGTATTTT.

This clonotype occurred many times. The chain has TRBV5-5 and TRBJ2-7; 7 bases fit TRBD1. CDR3 length: 12 amino acids. CDR1 SGHKS and CDR2 YYEKEE come from the germline V gene (reference sequence). V lost 4 bases, J lost 6 bases, and 4 bases stayed unmatched. CDR3: CASSPEGAEQYF. The CDR3 nucleotides read TGTGCCAGCAGCCCCGAGGGGGCCGAGCAGTACTTC.

In this sample, this clonotype turned up a few times. The chain carries TRBV7-3 and TRBJ2-1, with 9 bases identical to TRBD2. V trimming: 5 bases; J trimming: 8 bases; junction bases outside the gene matches: 10. This CDR3 spans 15 amino acids. Germline-derived CDR1 and CDR2 are SGHTA and FQGTGA. CDR3: CASSTSGTSIDEQFF. The CDR3 region has the DNA TGTGCCAGCAGCACGTCCGGGACTAGCATAGATGAGCAGTTCTTC. Full variable domain (missing parts from reference TRBV7-3 and TRBJ2-1): GAGVSQTPSNKVTEKGKYVELRCDPISGHTALYWYRQSLGQGPEFLIYFQGTGAADDSGLPNDRFFAVRPEGSVSTLKIQRTERGDSAVYLCASSTSGTSIDEQFFGPGTRLTVL.

The V and J genes are TRBV5-5 and TRBJ2-7; 12 bases agree with TRBD2. CDR1 SGHKS and CDR2 YYEKEE come from the germline V gene (reference sequence). The CDR3 totals 16 residues. J gave up 2 bases and V 6 bases, and 9 bases lay outside the gene matches. The CDR3 loop is CASIPEGTSGPYEQYF. DNA for the CDR3: TGTGCCAGCATCCCGGAAGGGACTAGCGGGCCCTACGAGCAGTACTTC.

This clonotype came up many times. The CDR3 reads CSVERGSYEQYF. The CDR3 DNA sequence: TGCAGCGTTGAAAGGGGGTCCTACGAGCAGTACTTC. J is TRBJ2-7 and V is TRBV29-1; D might be TRBD1 (6 bases). CDR1 is SQVTM, CDR2 ANQGSEA, per germline. V gave up 2 bases and J gave up 1 base, with 6 bases separating them. This CDR3 has 12 amino acids.

This clonotype appeared many times. The chain uses TRBV29-1 and TRBJ2-1, with D uncertain. The V gene's germline CDR1 is SQVTM and CDR2 ANQGSEA. The CDR3 sequence is 13 residues long. Trimming took 5 bases from V and 1 from J, leaving 9 bases between them. The CDR3 bases are TGCAGCGTTCGGCTGAATTCCTACAATGAGCAGTTCTTC. It encodes CSVRLNSYNEQFF.

The sample holds a few counts of this clonotype. The chain is built from TRBV20-1 and TRBJ2-5, with D possibly matching TRBD1 (5 bases). The CDR3 sequence is 15 residues long. The germline V gene encodes CDR1 DFQATT and CDR2 SNEGSKA (reference sequence). The germline V and J ends were trimmed by 3 bases and 2 bases, with 16 bases remaining between them. The CDR3 region has the DNA TGCAGTGCTAGTAGGCTAACAGGCCTTCAAGAGACCCAGTACTTC. Protein product: CSASRLTGLQETQYF.

Many counts were recorded for this clonotype. This chain uses TRBV10-1 with TRBJ2-5; D may be TRBD2 (5 bases). CDR1 is WNHNN, CDR2 SYGVQD, per germline (reference sequence). V gave up 3 bases and J gave up 5 bases, with 13 bases separating them. The CDR3 has 14 residues. CDR3 nucleotides: TGCGCCAGCAGTGACAACGACTCGGGGGAGACCCAGTACTTC. As protein: CASSDNDSGETQYF.

This clonotype has a handful of counts. J is TRBJ1-5 and V is TRBV27; a possible D gene is TRBD1 (6 bases). The CDR3 is made up of 13 amino acids. Germline assignment: CDR1 MNHEY and CDR2 SMNVEV (reference sequence). The germline V and J ends were trimmed by 6 bases and 7 bases, with 13 bases remaining between them. The CDR3 sequence: CASRQGRRQPQHF. Here the CDR3 DNA reads TGTGCCAGCAGACAGGGACGTCGGCAGCCCCAGCATTTT.

This clonotype was seen at least ten times. The CDR3 DNA reads TGTGCCAGCAGTCTTGGACCGATCCAAGAGACCCAGTACTTC. It codes for CASSLGPIQETQYF. The chain has TRBV27 and TRBJ2-5; D uncertain. The germline V gene has CDR1 MNHEY and CDR2 SMNVEV (reference sequence). Between the trimmed V and J ends, which lost 5 bases and 1 base, there was a span of 11 bases. The CDR3 extends over 14 amino acids.

The chain links TRBV24-1 to TRBJ2-1; 9 bases fit TRBD1. CDR1 and CDR2 (germline): KGHDR, SFDVKD. V shed 1 base, J shed 2 bases, and the junction held 20 bases outside the gene matches. The CDR3 runs to 22 residues. CDR3 coding DNA: TGTGCCACCAGTGATTTTAAAGGAGAGGACAGGGGAAGACTTTTTACCTACAATGAGCAGTTCTTC. The encoded protein is CATSDFKGEDRGRLFTYNEQFF.

This clonotype was seen ten or more times. The chain uses TRBV13 and TRBJ2-7; maybe TRBD1 (7 bases). The CDR3 has 16 residues. Germline V gene data show CDR1 as PRHDT and CDR2 as FYEKMQ (reference sequence). Trimming left V 6 bases short and J 4 bases short, with 22 bases between. The CDR3 loop reads CASSPRRGPSPYEQYF. CDR3 sequence (DNA): TGTGCCAGCAGTCCCCGGAGGGGGCCGTCCCCTTACGAGCAGTACTTC.

The chain employs TRBV2 and TRBJ1-1; 7 bases are shared with TRBD1. The CDR3 has 16 residues. The germline CDR1 and CDR2 sequences are SNHLY and FYNNEI. Losses at the gene ends were 5 bases for V and 5 bases for J; bases not matched to a gene: 14. CDR3 amino acids: CASSTGDAARGTEAFF. Written as DNA, the CDR3 is TGTGCCAGCAGTACAGGGGATGCCGCTAGGGGGACTGAAGCTTTCTTT.

This clonotype has ten or more counts. The rearrangement uses TRBV25-1 and TRBJ2-7; the D is unclear. The CDR3 runs 13 residues. Trimming removed 10 bases from V and 2 bases from J, with 15 bases in between. Germline CDR1 reads MGHDK; CDR2 reads SYGVNS. The CDR3 nucleotides are TGTGCCACTTCGGACGGATTAACCTACGAGCAGTACTTC. It yields the protein CATSDGLTYEQYF.